The sample holds a few counts of the clone carrying this TCR beta chain. No antigen is known for it. One base away lies a much larger clone, so this may be a sequencing read error. Sequencing libraries made from TCR beta cDNA carried unique molecular identifiers. TCRdb re-derived calls from the PCR reads in MiXCR, one entry per CDR3 protein. The sample carries approximately 250,000 distinct CDR3 sequences, 35% to 40% recorded once. This specimen comes from a study of post-analysis software for immune sequencing data. Points from the study as a whole: The F measure placed samples prepared in the same batch into strongly shared clusters.

The sample taken for sequencing was blood. The sequence was collected from a girl aged 5 to 17 with multiple sclerosis.

This CDR3 is CRVAGQGIWPFF. The CDR3 region has the DNA TGCCGCGTTGCAGGGCAGGGTATCTGGCCGTTCTTC. This chain uses TRBV29-1 with TRBJ2-1; tentatively, D is TRBD1 (5 bases). Germline V CDR1 and CDR2: SQVTM, ANQGSEA. The CDR3 covers 12 residues.